Described below is a single T cell receptor (beta chain) sequence and its context. The germline V gene encodes CDR1 PRHDT and CDR2 FYEKMQ (reference sequence). CDR3 length: 17 amino acids. J was trimmed by 4 bases and V by 3 bases; bases with no gene match: 9. These data come from a study of cytomegalovirus exposure and HLA in healthy donors. With 60 Vbeta and 13 Jbeta primers, the PCR was carried out. The table came from immunoSEQ multiplex PCR; TCRdb's copy has only in-frame clones and leaves some out. The sample records approximately 140,000 clones, approximately 70% being singletons. The source is a woman aged 55-69 years in good health and CMV-seronegative. The V and J genes are TRBV13 and TRBJ2-1; 10 positions match TRBD1. The material sequenced was PBMCs. CDR3 loop: CASSFSYDRGLYNEQFF. In DNA, the CDR3 is TGTGCCAGCAGCTTCTCATACGACAGGGGGCTTTACAATGAGCAGTTCTTC.